Listed here are 19 T cell receptor beta chains from one sample, sequenced in a study of T cell changes during pregnancy in multiple sclerosis (dated by TCRdb to the late 2010s). The method was the immunoSEQ multiplex PCR assay. TCRdb holds this immuneACCESS table with in-frame rearrangements only. Some clones are missing; in checked studies, unresolved V genes explain under half, and the rest has no known cause. For this sample the table gives 40,000 to 45,000 clones, of which around 92% were detected only once. The ten largest make up 1% to 1.5% of the sample. The source material was peripheral blood. These TCRs come from a female donor with multiple sclerosis, enrolled in a pregnancy study.

The chain is built from TRBV2 and TRBJ1-1, with a possible D match to TRBD1 (6 bases). Trimming took 7 bases from V and 4 from J, leaving 19 bases between them. The CDR3 has 15 residues. The germline V gene encodes CDR1 SNHLY and CDR2 FYNNEI. The CDR3 coding sequence is TGTGCCAGCACTCAACCCCCAGGGGCCACCACTGAAGCTTTCTTT. Protein product: CASTQPPGATTEAFF.

The chain couples TRBV4-1 to TRBJ2-2; 7 nucleotides line up with TRBD2. This CDR3 is built from 18 residues. Per the germline V gene, CDR1 is MGHRA and CDR2 is YSYEKL. V gave up 0 bases and J gave up 2 bases; unmatched junction bases: 9. CDR3 sequence reads: CASSQDRPSGANTGELFF. The CDR3 bases are TGCGCCAGCAGCCAAGACCGGCCTAGCGGAGCTAACACCGGGGAGCTGTTTTTT.

This clone came up once. This sequence joins TRBV19 and TRBJ1-1; D is unresolved. Germline lookup yields CDR1 LNHDA and CDR2 SQIVND (reference sequence). The CDR3 covers 14 residues. V lost 5 bases to trimming and J lost 1 base, with 11 bases between them. Written as DNA, the CDR3 is TGTGCCAGTAGTCCCACAGTTGAGAACACTGAAGCTTTCTTT. It translates to CASSPTVENTEAFF.

Written as DNA, the CDR3 is TGTGCCAGCAGCTTCTGGACAGCGGGCACTGAAGCTTTCTTT. It translates to CASSFWTAGTEAFF. The chain joins TRBV11-2 to TRBJ1-1; the D gene is possibly TRBD1 (6 bases). The CDR3 has 14 residues. Trimming cost V 3 bases and J 4 bases, with 12 bases left between them. Germline values: CDR1 SGHAT, CDR2 FQNNGV.

This chain uses TRBV4-1 with TRBJ2-1; D may correspond to TRBD1 or TRBD2 (5 bases each). The V gene lost 0 bases and the J gene lost 9 bases, with 15 bases spanning the gap. This CDR3 has 15 amino acids. Germline loops: CDR1 MGHRA, CDR2 YSYEKL. The CDR3 is CASSQDWGPNGEQFF. CDR3 nucleotides: TGCGCCAGCAGCCAAGATTGGGGACCAAACGGTGAGCAGTTCTTC.

The gene calls are TRBV7-9 and TRBJ1-4; D unresolved. This CDR3 has 14 residues. Germline CDR1 and CDR2: SEHNR and FQNEAQ (reference sequence). V was cut by 7 bases and J by 8 bases, with 17 bases left in between. Here the CDR3 reads CASTRGGSGEKLFF. The CDR3 region has the DNA TGTGCCAGCACGCGTGGCGGAAGTGGAGAAAAACTGTTTTTT.

The chain carries TRBV5-1 and TRBJ2-3; TRBD1 aligns across 7 bases. Germline CDR1 reads SGHRS; CDR2 reads YFSETQ. The CDR3 loop spans 14 amino acids. V was pared by 4 bases and J by 3 bases, with 5 bases of the junction left unmatched. The DNA of the CDR3 is TGCGCCAGCAGCGCCCCGACAGGGACAGATACGCAGTATTTT. Its protein product is CASSAPTGTDTQYF.

The V and J genes are TRBV28 and TRBJ2-7; 9 positions match TRBD1. The CDR3 contains 14 residues. The ends lost 3 bases at V and 4 bases at J; junction bases unmatched: 4. Germline CDR1 reads MDHEN; CDR2 reads SYDVKM. CDR3 nucleotide sequence: TGTGCCAGCAGTTTTCACAGGGGGCTATACGAGCAGTACTTC. This encodes CASSFHRGLYEQYF.

The chain has TRBV7-2 and TRBJ2-3; 9 bases align to TRBD1. The V gene's germline CDR1 is SGHTA and CDR2 FQGNSA. With V trimmed by 0 bases and J by 10 bases, 11 bases remained unmatched. The CDR3 loop spans 16 amino acids. DNA of the CDR3: TGTGCCAGCAGCTTAGCAGATGGACAGGGGCAATACTCGCAGTATTTT. It translates to CASSLADGQGQYSQYF.

This clone was observed a single time. The V call is TRBV28, the J call TRBJ2-6, with D unresolved. The CDR3 has 14 amino acids. Between the trimmed V and J ends, which lost 4 bases and 0 bases, there was a span of 4 bases. Germline CDR1 MDHEN, CDR2 SYDVKM. CDR3 in DNA: TGTGCCAGCAGTTCGAGCTCTGGGGCCAACGTCCTGACTTTC. Amino acid sequence: CASSSSSGANVLTF.

J is TRBJ2-6 and V is TRBV10-3; D is unclear. V lost 0 bases and J 2 bases, leaving 2 bases between the germline ends. Germline V gene sequence: CDR1 ENHRY, CDR2 SYGVKD. CDR3 length: 14 amino acids. The CDR3 region has the DNA TGTGCCATCAGTGAGTCAACTGGGGCCAACGTCCTGACTTTC. Translated: CAISESTGANVLTF.

This sequence joins TRBV7-2 and TRBJ2-5; 12 nucleotides match TRBD2. The CDR3 runs 16 residues. The ends lost 4 bases at V and 4 bases at J; junction bases unmatched: 7. Germline-derived CDR1 and CDR2 are SGHTA and FQGNSA. This chain's CDR3 is CASSSTSGSALETQYF. In DNA form, the CDR3 reads TGTGCCAGCAGCTCGACTAGCGGGAGCGCATTAGAGACCCAGTACTTC. Based on the CDR3 plus reference TRBV7-2 and TRBJ2-5, the full variable domain is GAGVSQSPSNKVTEKGKDVELRCDPISGHTALYWYRQSLGQGLEFLIYFQGNSAPDKSGLPSDRFSAERTGGSVSTLTIQRTQQEDSAVYLCASSSTSGSALETQYFGPGTRLLVL.

The V and J genes are TRBV6-4 and TRBJ2-1; the match to TRBD2 covers 11 bases. The junction had 0 bases not matched to a gene; V was cut back by 3 bases and J by 2 bases. Germline assignment: CDR1 MRHNA and CDR2 SNTAGT. The CDR3 has 15 amino acids. The CDR3 reads CASSELAGAYNEQFF. In DNA, the CDR3 is TGTGCCAGCAGTGAACTAGCGGGAGCCTACAATGAGCAGTTCTTC.

The rearrangement links TRBV9 to TRBJ1-1; D not certain. V lost 4 bases and J 4 bases, leaving 5 bases between the germline ends. The V gene's germline CDR1 is SGDLS and CDR2 YYNGEE. CDR3 length equals 11 residues. The CDR3 region has the DNA TGTGCCAGCAGCTCACCCACTGAAGCTTTCTTT. It specifies CASSSPTEAFF.

This clone is deemed medium-sized (0.01 to 0.1%). J is TRBJ2-7 and V is TRBV6-1; the D gene could be TRBD1 or TRBD2 (5 bases each). Germline CDR1 MNHNS, CDR2 SASEGT. With 2 bases removed from V and 0 bases from J, the gap between germline ends came to 11 bases. The CDR3 length is 15 residues. The CDR3 here is CASSENSGASYEQYF. As DNA, the CDR3 is TGTGCCAGCAGTGAAAATTCCGGGGCCTCCTACGAGCAGTACTTC.

The chain uses TRBV30 and TRBJ2-7; D might be TRBD1 (5 bases). The germline CDR1 and CDR2 sequences are GTSNPN and SVGIG (reference sequence). CDR3 length equals 12 residues. The V end lost 2 bases, the J end lost 6 bases, and 11 bases lay between the germline ends. For the CDR3, the DNA is TGTGCCTGGAGTTCAGGGAATTTCGAGCAGTACTTC. Its translation: CAWSSGNFEQYF.

V gene TRBV5-1 combines with J gene TRBJ1-1; D is uncertain. From germline, CDR1 is SGHRS and CDR2 YFSETQ. V gave up 0 bases and J gave up 3 bases, with 3 bases separating them. CDR3 length: 12 amino acids. In DNA form, the CDR3 reads TGCGCCAGCAGCTTGGGGGACACTGAAGCTTTCTTT. Translating gives CASSLGDTEAFF.

The rearrangement uses TRBV27 and TRBJ1-1, with a possible D match to TRBD1 (5 bases). This CDR3 is 16 amino acids long. From germline, CDR1 is MNHEY and CDR2 SMNVEV (reference sequence). V was cut by 3 bases and J by 0 bases, with 14 bases left in between. CDR3 amino acids: CASSLARDLLNTEAFF. DNA for the CDR3: TGTGCCAGCAGTTTGGCCAGGGATCTTTTGAACACTGAAGCTTTCTTT.

This chain connects TRBV5-1 to TRBJ2-1; D possibly uses TRBD1 or TRBD2 (5 bases each). The CDR3 spans 14 residues. With 4 bases removed from V and 6 bases from J, the gap between germline ends came to 14 bases. Germline V gene lookup returns CDR1 SGHRS and CDR2 YFSETQ. The CDR3 DNA reads as TGCGCCAGCAGCGAACCGGGACCGCTCAATGAGCAGTTCTTC. This translates into CASSEPGPLNEQFF.